Each of the 28 T cell receptor beta chains below was sequenced from the same sample in a study of response to subunit inactivated influenza vaccine. TCRdb fed the RT-PCR reads into MiXCR, producing one record per CDR3 protein. The table lists about 480,000 distinct CDR3 sequences, 25% of them singletons. Sample: CD4+ T cells sorted from PBMCs, taken 4 to 6 days after vaccination. These receptors were taken from a man between 50 and 59 years old who received an inactivated influenza vaccine.

V is TRBV21-1 and J is TRBJ2-7; the D call in the table, TRBD1, was not verified against the DNA. TRBV21-1 is flagged as a pseudogene. The CDR3 sequence is 14 residues long. The CDR3 DNA is TGTGCCAGCAGCATGGATAGGGTACTTTGCGAGCAGTACTTC. It specifies CASSMDRVLCEQYF.

This clonotype was found many times. The rearrangement joins TRBV4-3 to TRBJ2-1, with 12 bases identical to TRBD2. Germline-derived CDR1 and CDR2 are LGHNA and YSLEER. V lost 1 base, J lost 9 bases, and 4 bases stayed unmatched. This CDR3 is built from 15 residues. CDR3 nucleotide sequence: TGCGCCAGCAGCCAAGCGGCTAGCGGGAGGGGTGAGCAGTTCTTC. Its protein product is CASSQAASGRGEQFF.

This clonotype was seen only a few times. The chain uses TRBV20-1 and TRBJ2-1; 12 nucleotides line up with TRBD2. This CDR3 is built from 17 residues. Germline CDR1 and CDR2: DFQATT and SNEGSKA (reference sequence). The ends lost 3 bases at V and 8 bases at J; junction bases unmatched: 14. The chain's CDR3 is CSASPLLLAGGRDEQFF. The DNA for the CDR3 is TGCAGTGCTAGTCCCCTCCTACTAGCGGGGGGCCGTGATGAGCAGTTCTTC.

The sample holds a few counts of this clonotype. For the CDR3, the DNA is TGTGCCAGCAGCTATAAGGGGGGACACTCATACGAGCAGTACTTC. This gives the protein CASSYKGGHSYEQYF. This rearrangement joins TRBV7-2 to TRBJ2-7; possibly TRBD1 or TRBD2 for D (6 bases each). Deletions cut 4 bases from V and 4 bases from J, with 17 bases between. Looked up from germline, CDR1 is SGHTA and CDR2 is FQGNSA. The CDR3 totals 15 residues.

The CDR3 sequence is CASSSARRGGNTIYF. In nucleotides, the CDR3 is TGTGCCAGCAGTTCCGCCCGTAGAGGTGGAAACACCATATATTTT. This chain uses TRBV12-3 or TRBV12-4 with TRBJ1-3; no definite D call. V was clipped by 4 bases and J by 3 bases, with 13 bases between them. This CDR3 contains 15 residues.

This clonotype was detected only a few times. The J gene is TRBJ2-7, the V gene TRBV7-2, with unresolved D. There are 15 residues in the CDR3. Germline loops: CDR1 SGHTA, CDR2 FQGNSA. The germline V and J ends were trimmed by 5 bases and 1 base, with 15 bases remaining between them. Here the CDR3 reads CASSRTDSKSYEQYF. The DNA of the CDR3 is TGTGCCAGCAGCCGGACCGACTCGAAATCCTACGAGCAGTACTTC.

The V gene is TRBV7-9, the J gene TRBJ2-1; 7 bases line up with TRBD2. J was trimmed by 6 bases and V by 1 base; bases with no gene match: 6. CDR1 is SEHNR, CDR2 FQNEAQ, per germline (reference sequence). This CDR3 has 15 residues. CDR3 DNA: TGTGCCAGCAGCTTAGGGGGGGGACCTATCAATGAGCAGTTCTTC. This gives the protein CASSLGGGPINEQFF.

This sequence joins TRBV20-1 and TRBJ2-7; 8 nucleotides align to TRBD2. The CDR3 has 14 residues. J gave up 0 bases and V 5 bases, and 6 bases lay outside the gene matches. Germline CDR1 DFQATT, CDR2 SNEGSKA (reference sequence). This chain's CDR3 is CSAEGLAGSYEQYF. The CDR3 DNA reads TGCAGTGCTGAGGGTCTAGCGGGCTCCTACGAGCAGTACTTC.

This clonotype was counted between two and nine times. The chain carries TRBV4-2 and TRBJ2-3, with D possibly matching TRBD2 (5 bases). The ends were cut back, 0 bases at V and 4 bases at J, with 17 bases in the middle. CDR1 is LGHNA, CDR2 YNFKEQ, per germline. There are 17 residues in the CDR3. Here the CDR3 reads CASSQDHGQAGADTQYF. In DNA form, the CDR3 reads TGTGCCAGCAGCCAAGATCATGGGCAGGCGGGCGCAGATACGCAGTATTTT.

A single count supports this clonotype. The chain is built from TRBV9 and TRBJ2-5; 10 bases match TRBD2. With V trimmed by 3 bases and J by 5 bases, 13 bases remained unmatched. CDR1 is SGDLS, CDR2 YYNGEE, per germline. The CDR3 extends over 17 amino acids. The CDR3, as DNA: TGTGCCAGCAGCGGCCCCCCCCACGCTAGCGGGGGTGAGACCCAGTACTTC. Its translation is CASSGPPHASGGETQYF.

This chain connects TRBV14 to TRBJ2-5, with D perhaps being TRBD1 or TRBD2 (5 bases each). The CDR3 extends over 15 amino acids. Germline V gene data show CDR1 as SGHDN and CDR2 as FVKESK. The V end was cut by 1 base, the J end by 5 bases, with 14 bases between. For the CDR3, the DNA is TGTGCCAGCAGCCAAGTTTGGGGGTCGCTTGAGACCCAGTACTTC. This sequence encodes CASSQVWGSLETQYF. The full variable domain, with the rest looked up from reference TRBV14 and TRBJ2-5, is EAGVTQFPSHSVIEKGQTVTLRCDPISGHDNLYWYRRVMGKEIKFLLHFVKESKQDESGMPNNRFLAERTGGTYSTLKVQPAELEDSGVYFCASSQVWGSLETQYFGPGTRLLVL.

The V and J genes are TRBV6-1 and TRBJ2-1; 11 bases are a match to TRBD2. CDR1 is MNHNS and CDR2 is SASEGT in the germline V gene. V lost 5 bases to trimming and J lost 10 bases; unmatched junction nucleotides: 7. This CDR3 region has 14 residues. Here the CDR3 DNA reads TGTGCCAGCAGTCCCGCCGGGACTAGCGGCGAGCAGTTCTTC. Translation gives CASSPAGTSGEQFF.

This clonotype has more than one count but fewer than ten. The CDR3 region has the DNA TGTGCCAGCAGTTACTCTGTTAATACGATCACAGATACGCAGTATTTT. It codes for CASSYSVNTITDTQYF. The J gene is TRBJ2-3, the V gene TRBV6-5; D gene ambiguous. Germline-derived CDR1 and CDR2 are MNHEY and SVGAGI. This CDR3 contains 16 residues. The ends were cut back, 0 bases at V and 2 bases at J, with 12 bases in the middle.

V is TRBV5-1 and J is TRBJ2-3; 13 nucleotides agree with TRBD2. The CDR3 loop spans 17 amino acids. Germline lookup yields CDR1 SGHRS and CDR2 YFSETQ. V was pared by 1 base and J by 6 bases, with 8 bases of the junction left unmatched. CDR3 loop: CASSLSWTSGSWDTQYF. In DNA form, the CDR3 reads TGCGCCAGCAGCTTGTCCTGGACTAGCGGGAGCTGGGATACGCAGTATTTT.

This clonotype was seen only a few times. The chain joins TRBV29-1 to TRBJ1-4; 7 bases fit TRBD1. This CDR3 is 13 amino acids long. Germline V gives CDR1 SQVTM, CDR2 ANQGSEA. Unmatched junction bases numbered 5, after V lost 5 bases and J lost 5 bases. The DNA for the CDR3 is TGCAGCGTTTCAGGGGGTTTAAATGAAAAACTGTTTTTT. It codes for CSVSGGLNEKLFF.

The gene calls are TRBV20-1 and TRBJ2-5; 9 bases match TRBD2. Germline lookup yields CDR1 DFQATT and CDR2 SNEGSKA (reference sequence). V was pared by 1 base and J by 4 bases, with 7 bases of the junction left unmatched. The CDR3 is 15 amino acids. Here the CDR3 DNA reads TGCAGTGCTAGAGGGTCAGCGGGAGGAGTAGAGACCCAGTACTTC. It yields the protein CSARGSAGGVETQYF.

This clonotype was detected a few times. This chain links TRBV20-1 with TRBJ1-1, with a possible D match to TRBD1 (5 bases). V lost 6 bases and J lost 1, with 12 bases in between. The germline V gene has CDR1 DFQATT and CDR2 SNEGSKA (reference sequence). This CDR3 has 13 amino acids. The CDR3 DNA reads TGCAGTGCGTGCAGGGTATCGAACACTGAAGCTTTCTTT. This gives the protein CSACRVSNTEAFF.

This clonotype was picked up a small number of times. The chain recombines TRBV6-2 or TRBV6-3 with TRBJ2-5; D is perhaps TRBD1 (6 bases). The CDR3 totals 12 residues. V was cut by 6 bases and J by 1 base, with 6 bases left in between. The germline CDR1 and CDR2 sequences are MNHEY and SVGEGT. The CDR3 spells CASRDSQETQYF. The CDR3 DNA reads TGTGCCAGCAGGGACAGCCAAGAGACCCAGTACTTC.

This clonotype was found many times. The chain couples TRBV5-1 to TRBJ2-7; D is ambiguous. Trimming shortened V by 0 bases and J by 7 bases, and 5 bases separated the two germline ends. The CDR3 covers 11 residues. CDR1 SGHRS and CDR2 YFSETQ come from the germline V gene. The CDR3 nucleotides read TGCGCCAGCAGCTTGGTGGGGGAGCAGTACTTC. Encoded protein: CASSLVGEQYF.

This chain connects TRBV11-1 to TRBJ2-7; D might be TRBD2 (6 bases). Trimming shortened V by 5 bases and J by 0 bases, and 11 bases separated the two germline ends. The V gene's germline CDR1 is SGHAT and CDR2 FQDESV (reference sequence). The CDR3 length is 14 residues. Written as DNA, the CDR3 is TGTGCCAGCAGCGGAGGGGATCTCTCCTACGAGCAGTACTTC. Amino acid sequence: CASSGGDLSYEQYF.

This sequence joins TRBV20-1 and TRBJ2-7; TRBD1 agrees at 10 bases. Germline lookup yields CDR1 DFQATT and CDR2 SNEGSKA (reference sequence). This CDR3 contains 13 residues. V was pared by 6 bases and J by 6 bases, with 8 bases of the junction left unmatched. The CDR3 nucleotides are TGCAGTGCCACCCGGGACAGGGGCGCCGAGCAGTACTTC. Translation: CSATRDRGAEQYF.

The chain employs TRBV20-1 and TRBJ2-5; no definite D call. The germline V gene has CDR1 DFQATT and CDR2 SNEGSKA (reference sequence). V lost 3 bases and J 5 bases, leaving 13 bases between the germline ends. The CDR3 loop spans 13 amino acids. The CDR3 DNA reads TGCAGTGCTAGCGTACTCGCCGGGGAGACCCAGTACTTC. It specifies CSASVLAGETQYF.

The chain recombines TRBV3-1 with TRBJ2-7; D possibly matches TRBD1 or TRBD2 (6 bases each). The CDR3 contains 13 residues. Germline values: CDR1 LGHDT, CDR2 YNNKEL (reference sequence). V was clipped by 2 bases and J by 6 bases, with 11 bases between them. CDR3 nucleotide sequence: TGTGCCAGCAGCCAATTCAGGGGAGGCGAGCAGTACTTC. Amino acid sequence: CASSQFRGGEQYF.

This rearrangement joins TRBV15 to TRBJ2-3; D remains ambiguous. Trimming stripped 0 bases from V and 1 base from J, with 5 bases between. Germline V gene lookup returns CDR1 LNHNV and CDR2 YYDKDF (reference sequence). The CDR3 has 14 amino acids. CDR3 protein: CATSRDLGTDTQYF. CDR3 nucleotide sequence: TGTGCCACCAGCAGAGATTTGGGCACAGATACGCAGTATTTT.

The rearrangement joins TRBV7-9 to TRBJ1-1; TRBD1 matches 8 bases. Per the germline V gene, CDR1 is SEHNR and CDR2 is FQNEAQ (reference sequence). This CDR3 contains 15 residues. Unmatched junction bases numbered 10, after V lost 3 bases and J lost 7 bases. CDR3: CASSFRRDRPFEAFF. The CDR3 DNA is TGTGCCAGCAGCTTCCGCCGGGACAGGCCCTTTGAAGCTTTCTTT. The full variable domain, completed using reference TRBV7-9 and TRBJ1-1, is DTGVSQNPRHKITKRGQNVTFRCDPISEHNRLYWYRQTLGQGPEFLTYFQNEAQLEKSRLLSDRFSAERPKGSFSTLEIQRTEQGDSAMYLCASSFRRDRPFEAFFGQGTRLTVV.

The chain recombines TRBV4-2 with TRBJ2-3; a possible D gene is TRBD1 (6 bases). The CDR3 totals 15 residues. Trimming took off 2 bases at V and 1 base at J, with 10 bases between the two ends. Germline loops: CDR1 LGHNA, CDR2 YNFKEQ. CDR3 sequence reads: CASSQRTDGTDTQYF. The CDR3 DNA sequence: TGTGCCAGCAGCCAACGGACAGACGGCACAGATACGCAGTATTTT.

This clonotype was seen a few times. V and J are TRBV11-2 and TRBJ2-5, with D hard to call. The CDR3 loop spans 14 amino acids. The V gene lost 5 bases and the J gene lost 4 bases, with 14 bases spanning the gap. The germline V gene has CDR1 SGHAT and CDR2 FQNNGV. The CDR3 DNA follows: TGTGCCAGCAGCCCGAACACGGGCCGAGAGACCCAGTACTTC. The encoded protein is CASSPNTGRETQYF.

The chain carries TRBV6-1 and TRBJ2-1; D is possibly TRBD2 (5 bases). Trimming removed 3 bases at V and 3 bases at J, with 9 bases between. This CDR3 has 14 residues. Germline CDR1 is MNHNS and CDR2 is SASEGT. CDR3 coding DNA: TGTGCCAGCAGTGACCTCGGGAACTACAATGAGCAGTTCTTC. Translated: CASSDLGNYNEQFF.